The 16 T cell receptor beta chains below come from one sample, sequenced in a study of monozygotic twins with inflammatory bowel disease (dated by TCRdb to the late 2010s). To prepare the library, 5' RACE was applied. Instrument on record: Illumina HiSeq 2500. After the reads were reprocessed by TCRdb, one entry was made per CDR3 protein sequence, with no DNA. Per the sample table, the count is over 350,000 distinct CDR3 sequences. Just over 2.5% of the sample belongs to the ten largest clones. Sequences were obtained from blood. Every receptor here comes from a human donor with ulcerative colitis or Crohn's disease, or a healthy co-twin of an affected twin (not recorded which).

The V and J genes are TRBV11-2 and TRBJ2-5; TCRdb selects TRBD2, and the lack of DNA leaves this call unchecked. The CDR3 extends over 16 amino acids. Germline values: CDR1 SGHAT, CDR2 FQNNGV. The CDR3: CASSLGGLAGTETQYF.

The chain joins TRBV7-2 to TRBJ1-1; TCRdb reports TRBD1, a call that lacks DNA to check it against. Germline CDR1 reads SGHTA; CDR2 reads FQGNSA. This CDR3 is 13 amino acids long. This CDR3 is CASSFTGSTEAFF.

This chain joins TRBV28 and TRBJ2-7; as DNA is missing, the TRBD1 call by TCRdb cannot be tested. The CDR3 covers 15 residues. CDR1 is MDHEN and CDR2 is SYDVKM in the germline V gene. This chain's CDR3 is CASRLTGGVSYEQYF.

V and J are TRBV7-3 and TRBJ2-7; the D call from TCRdb, TRBD1, cannot be confirmed without DNA. The CDR3 runs to 16 residues. The germline V gene has CDR1 SGHTA and CDR2 FQGTGA. CDR3 amino acids: CASSLTGTGNSYEQYF. Supplemented by reference TRBV7-3 and TRBJ2-7, the full variable domain reads GAGVSQTPSNKVTEKGKYVELRCDPISGHTALYWYRQSLGQGPEFLIYFQGTGAADDSGLPNDRFFAVRPEGSVSTLKIQRTERGDSAVYLCASSLTGTGNSYEQYFGPGTRLTVT.

The chain joins TRBV5-1 to TRBJ2-5. From germline, CDR1 is SGHRS and CDR2 YFSETQ. This CDR3 region has 13 residues. CDR3 amino acids: CASSYSSQETQYF.

The gene calls are TRBV5-1 and TRBJ2-5; TCRdb's D call, TRBD1, is unchecked because there is no DNA. From germline, CDR1 is SGHRS and CDR2 YFSETQ. CDR3 length equals 17 residues. CDR3: CASSLGPETGDQETQYF.

This sequence joins TRBV4-3 and TRBJ1-6; TCRdb's assignment of TRBD1 cannot be checked, as there is no DNA. CDR1 is LGHNA, CDR2 YSLEER, per germline. This CDR3 region has 15 residues. CDR3 amino acids: CASSQDREYNSPLHF.

This chain uses TRBV5-1 with TRBJ1-2; TCRdb proposes TRBD1, but this gene call is untestable without DNA. This CDR3 region has 14 residues. CDR1 is SGHRS and CDR2 is YFSETQ in the germline V gene. CDR3 protein: CASSLGQGAFGYTF. Looking up the rest from reference TRBV5-1 and TRBJ1-2 gives the full variable domain: KAGVTQTPRYLIKTRGQQVTLSCSPISGHRSVSWYQQTPGQGLQFLFEYFSETQRNKGNFPGRFSGRQFSNSRSEMNVSTLELGDSALYLCASSLGQGAFGYTFGSGTRLTVV.

The chain joins TRBV3-1 to TRBJ2-3; TCRdb gives TRBD2 as the D gene, but with no DNA this cannot be confirmed. The CDR3 covers 12 residues. Germline values: CDR1 LGHDT, CDR2 YNNKEL (reference sequence). The CDR3 sequence: CASSPGLPSQYF.

The chain couples TRBV20-1 to TRBJ1-4; TCRdb lists TRBD1, though no DNA is available to test this call. Germline V CDR1 and CDR2: DFQATT, SNEGSKA (reference sequence). The CDR3 is made up of 20 amino acids. This CDR3 is CSASPMSWVVGDRDGEKLFF.

The genes are TRBV6-5 and TRBJ1-5; absent DNA, TCRdb's TRBD1 call cannot be checked. Per the germline V gene, CDR1 is MNHEY and CDR2 is SVGAGI. CDR3 size: 15 residues. This CDR3 reads CASSTVRADRGPQHF.

This chain connects TRBV10-3 to TRBJ2-7. Germline loops: CDR1 ENHRY, CDR2 SYGVKD. This CDR3 is built from 13 residues. This CDR3 reads CAISETRSYEQYF.

The chain links TRBV29-1 to TRBJ2-1; TCRdb reports TRBD1, a call that lacks DNA to check it against. Germline assignment: CDR1 SQVTM and CDR2 ANQGSEA. The CDR3 spans 16 residues. The CDR3 sequence is CSVPDPRGELYNEQFF.

The rearrangement links TRBV12-3 or TRBV12-4 to TRBJ2-3; TCRdb indicates TRBD1, and absent DNA this call remains unverified. This CDR3 spans 14 amino acids. The chain's CDR3 is CASRPEQGADTQYF.

The chain is built from TRBV25-1 and TRBJ1-1. Per germline, CDR1 MGHDK and CDR2 SYGVNS. This CDR3 contains 11 residues. CDR3 sequence: CASTGNTEAFF.

CDR3 amino acids: CASSATENTEAFF. The chain couples TRBV27 to TRBJ1-1. The CDR3 runs to 13 residues. Per the germline V gene, CDR1 is MNHEY and CDR2 is SMNVEV (reference sequence).